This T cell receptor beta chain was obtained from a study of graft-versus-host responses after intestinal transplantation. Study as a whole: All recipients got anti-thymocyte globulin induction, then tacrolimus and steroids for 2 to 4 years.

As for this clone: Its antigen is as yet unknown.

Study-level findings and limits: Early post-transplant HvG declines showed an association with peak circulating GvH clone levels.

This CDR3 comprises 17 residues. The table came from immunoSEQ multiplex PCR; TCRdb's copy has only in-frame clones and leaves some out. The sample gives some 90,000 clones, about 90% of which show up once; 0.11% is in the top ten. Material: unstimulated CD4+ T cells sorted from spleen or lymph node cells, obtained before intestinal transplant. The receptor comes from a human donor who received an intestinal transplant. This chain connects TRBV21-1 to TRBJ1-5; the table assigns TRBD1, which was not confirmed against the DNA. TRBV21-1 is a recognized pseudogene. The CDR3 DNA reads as TGTGCCAGCAGCAAAGCTGGGCCGCCGTATAGCAATCAGCCCCAGCATTTT. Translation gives CASSKAGPPYSNQPQHF.